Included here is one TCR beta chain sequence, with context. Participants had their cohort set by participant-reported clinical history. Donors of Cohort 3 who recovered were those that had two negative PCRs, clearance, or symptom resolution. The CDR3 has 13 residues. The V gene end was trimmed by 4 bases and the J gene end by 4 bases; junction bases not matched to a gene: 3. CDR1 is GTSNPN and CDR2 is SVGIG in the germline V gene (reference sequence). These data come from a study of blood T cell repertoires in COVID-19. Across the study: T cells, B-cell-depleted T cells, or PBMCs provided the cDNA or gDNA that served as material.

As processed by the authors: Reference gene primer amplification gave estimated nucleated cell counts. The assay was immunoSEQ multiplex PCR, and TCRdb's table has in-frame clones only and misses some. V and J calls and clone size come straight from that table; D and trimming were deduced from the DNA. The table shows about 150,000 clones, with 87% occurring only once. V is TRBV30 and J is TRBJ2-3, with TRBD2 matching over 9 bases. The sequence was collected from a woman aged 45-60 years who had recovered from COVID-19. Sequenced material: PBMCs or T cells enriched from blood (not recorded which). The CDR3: CAWIAGEADTQYF. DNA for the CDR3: TGTGCCTGGATAGCGGGAGAAGCAGATACGCAGTATTTT.